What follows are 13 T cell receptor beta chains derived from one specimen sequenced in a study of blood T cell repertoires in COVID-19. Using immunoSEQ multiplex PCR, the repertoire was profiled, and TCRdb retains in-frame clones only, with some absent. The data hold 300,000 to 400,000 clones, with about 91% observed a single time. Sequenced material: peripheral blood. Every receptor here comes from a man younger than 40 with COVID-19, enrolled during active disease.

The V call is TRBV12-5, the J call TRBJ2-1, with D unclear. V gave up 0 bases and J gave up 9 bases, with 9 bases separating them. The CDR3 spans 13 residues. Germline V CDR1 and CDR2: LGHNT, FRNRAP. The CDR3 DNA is TGTGCTAGTGGTTTGGTAACCACGGGTGAGCAGTTCTTC. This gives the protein CASGLVTTGEQFF.

In nucleotides, the CDR3 is TGTGCCAGCAGCCTTCTGGGGACAGGGGCCTACGAGCAGTACTTC. Amino acid sequence: CASSLLGTGAYEQYF. This chain connects TRBV5-6 to TRBJ2-7, with TRBD1 matching over 10 bases. V lost 4 bases, J lost 2 bases, and 6 bases stayed unmatched. Germline CDR1 is SGHDT and CDR2 is YYEEEE. The CDR3 covers 15 residues.

The CDR3 sequence: CASRERAGGFYEQYF. For the CDR3, the DNA is TGTGCCAGCAGGGAAAGAGCGGGGGGGTTCTACGAGCAGTACTTC. The rearrangement links TRBV3-1 (or the pseudogene TRBV3-2) to TRBJ2-7; 10 bases match TRBD2. Germline CDR1 and CDR2: LGHDT and YNNKEL (reference sequence). V shed 6 bases, J shed 3 bases, and the junction held 8 bases outside the gene matches. The CDR3 loop spans 15 amino acids.

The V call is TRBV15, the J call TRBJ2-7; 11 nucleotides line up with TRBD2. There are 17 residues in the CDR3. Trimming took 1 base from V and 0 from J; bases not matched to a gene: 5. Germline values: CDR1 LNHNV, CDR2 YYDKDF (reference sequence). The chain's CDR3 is CATSRGIAGGSSYEQYF. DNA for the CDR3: TGTGCCACCAGCAGAGGTATAGCGGGAGGGAGCTCCTACGAGCAGTACTTC.

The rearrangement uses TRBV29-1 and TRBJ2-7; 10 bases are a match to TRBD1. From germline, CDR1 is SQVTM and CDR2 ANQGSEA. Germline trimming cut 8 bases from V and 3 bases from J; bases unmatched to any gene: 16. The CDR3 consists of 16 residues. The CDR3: CSIKGIRTGGLYEQYF. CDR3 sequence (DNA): TGCAGCATAAAGGGCATTAGGACAGGGGGACTCTACGAGCAGTACTTC.

DNA of the CDR3: TGTGCCAGCAGTCGTGACAGGGGGCTCGATGGCTACACCTTC. As protein: CASSRDRGLDGYTF. The J gene is TRBJ1-2, the V gene TRBV25-1, with 10 bases identical to TRBD1. This CDR3 spans 14 amino acids. Germline CDR1 MGHDK, CDR2 SYGVNS. Trimming at V came to 5 bases and at J to 6 bases, leaving 6 bases not matched to a gene.

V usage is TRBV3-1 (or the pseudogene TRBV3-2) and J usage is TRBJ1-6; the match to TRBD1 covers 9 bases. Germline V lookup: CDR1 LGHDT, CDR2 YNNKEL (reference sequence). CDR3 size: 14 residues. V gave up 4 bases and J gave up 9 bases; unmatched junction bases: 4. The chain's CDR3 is CASSRGQGVSPLHF. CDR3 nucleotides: TGTGCCAGCAGCCGGGGACAGGGAGTTTCACCCCTCCACTTT.

The CDR3 sequence: CATSDPSGTAYTGELFF. For the CDR3, the DNA is TGTGCCACCAGTGACCCTAGCGGAACAGCCTACACCGGGGAGCTGTTTTTT. The chain joins TRBV24-1 to TRBJ2-2; TRBD2 agrees at 7 bases. The CDR3 contains 17 residues. The V gene's germline CDR1 is KGHDR and CDR2 SFDVKD. V trimming: 4 bases; J trimming: 3 bases; junction bases outside the gene matches: 10.

The CDR3 coding sequence is TGTGCCAGTACACGACTCACAGGGTCCGACGGCTACACCTTC. Amino acid sequence: CASTRLTGSDGYTF. The rearrangement uses TRBV19 and TRBJ1-2; the D gene is possibly TRBD1 (6 bases). V lost 7 bases to trimming and J lost 8 bases, with 20 bases between them. The CDR3 spans 14 residues. The V gene's germline CDR1 is LNHDA and CDR2 SQIVND (reference sequence).

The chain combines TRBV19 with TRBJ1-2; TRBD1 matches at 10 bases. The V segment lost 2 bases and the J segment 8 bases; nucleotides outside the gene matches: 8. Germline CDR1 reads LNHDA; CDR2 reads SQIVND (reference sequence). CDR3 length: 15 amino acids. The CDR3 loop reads CASSIWDRGHSGYTF. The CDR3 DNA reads TGTGCCAGTAGTATATGGGACAGGGGACATTCCGGCTACACCTTC.

This CDR3 reads CASSQNQGSPLHF. The CDR3 DNA reads TGTGCCAGCAGCCAAAATCAGGGATCACCCCTCCACTTT. The chain recombines TRBV14 with TRBJ1-6; D is possibly TRBD1 (5 bases). CDR3 length: 13 amino acids. The ends were cut back, 2 bases at V and 10 bases at J, with 9 bases in the middle. Germline V lookup: CDR1 SGHDN, CDR2 FVKESK.

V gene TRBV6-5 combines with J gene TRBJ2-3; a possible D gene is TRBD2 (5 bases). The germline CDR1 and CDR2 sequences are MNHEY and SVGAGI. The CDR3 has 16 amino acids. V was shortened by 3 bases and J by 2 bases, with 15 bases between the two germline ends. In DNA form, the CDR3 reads TGTGCCAGCAGTTATTCGGGTCCGGGGTACACAGATACGCAGTATTTT. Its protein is CASSYSGPGYTDTQYF.

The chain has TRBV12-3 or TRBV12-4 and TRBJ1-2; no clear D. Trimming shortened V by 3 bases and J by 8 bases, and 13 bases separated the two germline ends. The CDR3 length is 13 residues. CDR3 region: CASSFGGLKGYTF. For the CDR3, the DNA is TGTGCCAGCAGTTTTGGCGGGTTAAAGGGCTACACCTTC.